The 16 T cell receptor beta chains listed next were all sequenced from one sample in a study of tumor-infiltrating lymphocytes in primary liver carcinoma (dated by TCRdb to about 2017). Total RNA and DNA were co-extracted from about 19-30 mg of bulk tissue with the AllPrep DNA/RNA mini kit, without cell sorting. The data were produced on an Illumina HiSeq 2500. A constant-region primer and ProtoScript II reverse transcriptase were used to reverse-transcribe TCRbeta-specific cDNA from around 480 ng total RNA. TCRbeta libraries were built with three nested multiplex PCR rounds, a slightly modified ARM-PCR procedure. The first two PCR rounds used multiplex TRBV1-TRBV30 forward primers with a Cbeta reverse primer, each for approximately 10 cycles. TCRdb passed the public sequencing reads through fastp at Q25 and MiXCR, retaining productive beta sequences. Entries are consolidated by CDR3 protein sequence, retaining the most common genes and DNA. Within this sample are approximately 74,000 distinct CDR3 sequences, with 71% of them counted one time only. In total, the top ten clones hold roughly an eighth of the sample.

The material sequenced was liver tumor tissue from sampling region 4. The cell subset or site tag for this specimen amounts to: tumor region T4, right-lateral pole. Receptors were obtained from a woman in her sixties with primary liver carcinoma and hepatitis B virus infection.

This clonotype was picked up a small number of times. The CDR3 end shows no conserved phenylalanine or tryptophan, and so a read error is likely. CDR3 protein: CASSTTGTGRYEQYL. DNA for the CDR3: TGTGCCAGTAGTACCACCGGGACAGGGCGCTACGAGCAGTACCTC. J is TRBJ2-7 and V is TRBV19; 9 nucleotides match TRBD1. The CDR3 is made up of 15 amino acids. V was pared by 4 bases and J by 3 bases, with 7 bases of the junction left unmatched. CDR1 and CDR2 (germline): LNHDA, SQIVND (reference sequence).

Concerning this clonotype itself: A much larger clonotype is one base distant, so this may be a read error. The V gene is TRBV6-5, the J gene TRBJ2-1, with 8 bases that match TRBD2. The V gene end was trimmed by 6 bases and the J gene end by 12 bases; junction bases not matched to a gene: 19. Per germline, CDR1 MNHEY and CDR2 SVGAGI. The CDR3 is 16 amino acids. CDR3 in DNA: TGTGCCAGCAGGCCCGGCGGGGCGGGAGGTCTTTTTGGGCAGTTCTTC. Protein product: CASRPGGAGGLFGQFF.

Concerning this clonotype itself: This may stem from a read error, because a much larger clone lies one nucleotide away. The conserved phenylalanine or tryptophan is not found at the CDR3 terminus, so this likely reflects a read error. The rearrangement links TRBV6-1 to TRBJ2-7; TRBD1 agrees at 7 bases. The CDR3 runs to 14 residues. Unmatched junction bases numbered 5, after V lost 4 bases and J lost 2 bases. Germline CDR1 is MNHNS and CDR2 is SASEGT. This CDR3 is CASSATGYAYEQYL. CDR3 sequence (DNA): TGTGCCAGCAGTGCGACAGGGTATGCCTACGAGCAGTACCTC.

Comment on this clonotype: Compared with germline, one end of the junction differs, possibly owing to a read error. The DNA of the CDR3 is TGTGCCGGCAGAAGGGGCAGGAATAATTCACCCCTCCACTTT. It yields the protein CAGRRGRNNSPLHF. V is TRBV6-1 and J is TRBJ1-6; TRBD1 might be the D (5 bases). Germline CDR1 and CDR2: MNHNS and SASEGT. The CDR3 has 14 amino acids.

Turning to this clonotype: One end of the junction does not line up with germline, which may come from a read error. The chain uses TRBV29-1 and TRBJ2-1; D not resolved. Germline V gene sequence: CDR1 SQVTM, CDR2 ANQGSEA. This CDR3 contains 13 residues. CDR3 sequence reads: CSAELGRTNEQFF. The CDR3 coding sequence is TGCAGCGCCGAGTTGGGTAGGACCAATGAGCAGTTTTTC.

The sample holds one count of this clonotype. A much larger clone lies one base from this, so it may be a read error. V usage is TRBV28 and J usage is TRBJ2-7; D uncertain. The germline V gene encodes CDR1 MDHEN and CDR2 SYDVKM. CDR3 length equals 13 residues. V was cut by 6 bases and J by 6 bases, with 15 bases left in between. CDR3 sequence: CASSLRQLSEQYF. DNA of the CDR3: TGTGCCAGCAGCCTCAGGCAACTCAGCGAGCAGTACTTC.

The table lists this clonotype with a few counts. The junction shows a germline mismatch at one end, possibly a read error. This rearrangement joins TRBV28 to TRBJ2-3, with 10 nucleotides matching TRBD1. CDR1 is MDHEN, CDR2 SYDVKM, per germline. This CDR3 has 17 amino acids. CDR3 coding DNA: TGTGCCAGCAGCAACCTATCCCGGGACAGGGGCACAGGTACGCAGTATTTT. This sequence encodes CASSNLSRDRGTGTQYF.

Of note for this clonotype: This could be a read error, since a much larger clone is one nucleotide away. The chain recombines TRBV7-9 with TRBJ1-4; D is undetermined. V lost 2 bases and J 8 bases, leaving 3 bases between the germline ends. Germline CDR1 reads SEHNR; CDR2 reads FQNEAQ (reference sequence). CDR3 length: 11 residues. CDR3 DNA sequence: TGTGCCAGCAGCTTAAGAGAAAAACTGTTTTTT. Encoded protein: CASSLREKLFF.

J is TRBJ2-1 and V is TRBV12-3 or TRBV12-4; 8 bases map to TRBD2. The CDR3 extends over 15 amino acids. CDR3 sequence: CANCPAGLEYNEQFF. The CDR3 DNA is TGTGCTAACTGTCCGGCGGGACTAGAGTACAATGAGCAGTTCTTC.

This clonotype appeared a few times. This may come from a read error, since a much larger clone is one base off. The V and J genes are TRBV28 and TRBJ1-4, with 8 nucleotides matching TRBD1. The V segment lost 5 bases and the J segment 11 bases; nucleotides outside the gene matches: 16. The V gene's germline CDR1 is MDHEN and CDR2 SYDVKM. The CDR3 is 16 residues long. CDR3 sequence: CASSLELRDRIEKLFF. The CDR3 DNA reads TGTGCCAGCAGTCTAGAACTCCGGGACAGGATAGAGAAACTGTTTTTT.

On this clonotype: At one end, the junction sequence differs from germline, possibly due to a read error. This chain joins TRBV11-1 and TRBJ2-3, with D possibly matching TRBD2 (5 bases). Germline CDR1 is SGHAT and CDR2 is FQDESV (reference sequence). The CDR3 runs 14 residues. CDR3 loop: CASSSRQRVGEPHF. CDR3 nucleotide sequence: TGTGCCAGCAGCTCAAGGCAACGTGTGGGAGAGCCTCACTTT.

About this clonotype itself: Since a much larger clone is just one base distant, this may be a read error. The chain has TRBV28 and TRBJ2-7, with 8 bases matching TRBD1. The CDR3 sequence is 14 residues long. Germline V gives CDR1 MDHEN, CDR2 SYDVKM. The V segment lost 9 bases and the J segment 2 bases; nucleotides outside the gene matches: 9. CDR3 sequence reads: CARAMDRDTYEQYF. CDR3 sequence (DNA): TGTGCCAGGGCCATGGACAGGGACACCTACGAGCAGTACTTC.

The chain carries TRBV10-2 and TRBJ2-3, with 13 bases that match TRBD2. The CDR3 sequence is 16 residues long. Per the germline V gene, CDR1 is WSHSY and CDR2 is SAAADI. The CDR3 spells CVSERTSGRRADTQYF. The CDR3 coding sequence is TGCGTCTCCGAGAGGACTAGCGGGAGAAGGGCAGATACGCAGTATTTT.

With regard to this clonotype: In this CDR3 the conserved last residue, phenylalanine or tryptophan, is missing, so a read error is likely. The CDR3 protein is CAGSQTQDHTNYGYTS. As DNA, the CDR3 is TGCGCCGGCAGCCAAACCCAGGATCATACTAACTATGGCTACACCTCC. This chain connects TRBV4-1 to TRBJ1-2; no firm D call. This CDR3 spans 16 amino acids. Germline values: CDR1 MGHRA, CDR2 YSYEKL.

This clonotype was seen at least ten times. One end of the junction fails to match germline, which may point to a read error. The rearrangement joins TRBV2 to TRBJ2-7; possibly TRBD2 for D (6 bases). CDR1 SNHLY and CDR2 FYNNEI come from the germline V gene. The CDR3 is made up of 15 amino acids. The CDR3 bases are TGTGCCAGCAGGGAAGACCTTAGCGGTTCCTACGAGCAGTACTTC. Protein sequence: CASREDLSGSYEQYF.

This clonotype was counted a few times. A read error may be the cause here, since a much bigger clone is one base away. The genes are TRBV12-3 or TRBV12-4 and TRBJ2-2; no definite D call. This CDR3 has 13 residues. V lost 0 bases to trimming and J lost 6 bases, with 5 bases between them. CDR3 region: CASSLAGPGELFF. CDR3 bases: TGTGCCAGCAGTTTAGCGGGCCCCGGGGAGCTGTTTTTT.